The 14 T cell receptor beta chains reported below all come from one sample, sequenced in a study of early T cells in non-severe SARS-CoV-2 infection. TCRdb re-derived calls from the 5' RACE reads in MiXCR, one entry per CDR3 protein. The sample yields about 68,000 distinct CDR3 sequences, about 11% seen once. Sequencing input: whole blood. Receptor source: an adult who was a healthcare worker with PCR-confirmed SARS-CoV-2 infection or an uninfected control (not recorded which).

The table lists this clonotype with a few counts. This sequence joins TRBV5-4 and TRBJ1-4; no clear D gene. The CDR3 length is 13 residues. V lost 3 bases and J lost 6, with 9 bases in between. Germline lookup yields CDR1 SGHNT and CDR2 YYREEE (reference sequence). The CDR3 sequence is CASSWVGDEKLFF. DNA of the CDR3: TGTGCCAGCAGCTGGGTCGGGGATGAAAAACTGTTTTTT.

The rearrangement uses TRBV12-3 or TRBV12-4 and TRBJ1-1; a possible D gene is TRBD1 (5 bases). The CDR3 has 13 amino acids. Trimming cost V 3 bases and J 7 bases, with 12 bases left between them. The CDR3 DNA reads as TGTGCCAGCAGTTTCGTCGAGGGACGTGAAGCTTTCTTT. Its translation: CASSFVEGREAFF.

This clonotype was detected a few times. The chain links TRBV24-1 to TRBJ2-7; the D gene is possibly TRBD1 (6 bases). The germline gives CDR1 KGHDR, CDR2 SFDVKD. The CDR3 runs 17 residues. V lost 3 bases, J lost 0 bases, and 17 bases lay in between. CDR3 sequence: CATSDQDRPKLSYEQYF. The DNA of the CDR3 is TGTGCCACCAGTGATCAGGACAGACCCAAGCTCTCCTACGAGCAGTACTTC.

The V gene is TRBV7-2, the J gene TRBJ2-3; 12 positions agree with TRBD2. The CDR3 length is 16 residues. With 2 bases clipped from V and 7 bases from J, the junction kept 7 bases outside the gene matches. CDR1 and CDR2 (germline): SGHTA, FQGNSA. DNA for the CDR3: TGTGCCAGCAGCTTAACCCTAGCGGGAGGGGGTCATACGCAGTATTTT. It translates to CASSLTLAGGGHTQYF.

This clonotype was recorded a few times. CDR3 in DNA: TGTGCCAGCAGCGGCGGACAGGCGAATTCACCCCTCCACTTT. Amino acids: CASSGGQANSPLHF. The chain links TRBV28 to TRBJ1-6; 7 bases line up with TRBD1. J gave up 7 bases and V 6 bases, and 6 bases lay outside the gene matches. The germline gives CDR1 MDHEN, CDR2 SYDVKM. This CDR3 spans 14 amino acids.

This clonotype showed up many times. The rearrangement joins TRBV20-1 to TRBJ1-2, with 8 bases identical to TRBD1. Germline V gene data show CDR1 as DFQATT and CDR2 as SNEGSKA (reference sequence). This CDR3 comprises 14 residues. Germline trimming cut 6 bases from V and 1 base from J; bases unmatched to any gene: 7. The CDR3 DNA reads as TGCAGTGCCGTACAGGGGGGTGGTAACTATGGCTACACCTTC. Translating it yields CSAVQGGGNYGYTF.

This clonotype turned up a few times. The gene calls are TRBV20-1 and TRBJ2-7; D not resolved. The ends were cut back, 0 bases at V and 0 bases at J, with 9 bases in the middle. The CDR3 length is 14 residues. CDR1 and CDR2 (germline): DFQATT, SNEGSKA (reference sequence). The CDR3: CSARDPTFSYEQYF. The CDR3 region has the DNA TGCAGTGCTAGAGATCCGACATTCTCCTACGAGCAGTACTTC.

In this sample, this clonotype turned up a few times. The chain uses TRBV5-1 and TRBJ2-5; TRBD2 agrees at 14 bases. J was trimmed by 5 bases and V by 7 bases; bases with no gene match: 7. The germline gives CDR1 SGHRS, CDR2 YFSETQ. This CDR3 spans 15 amino acids. The CDR3 protein is CASQGLAGGYETQYF. DNA of the CDR3: TGCGCCAGCCAAGGACTAGCGGGAGGATATGAGACCCAGTACTTC.

This clonotype was counted a few times. The chain recombines TRBV29-1 with TRBJ2-1; perhaps D is TRBD1 or TRBD2 (6 bases each). The CDR3 is made up of 16 amino acids. Trimming stripped 5 bases from V and 2 bases from J, with 19 bases between. Germline values: CDR1 SQVTM, CDR2 ANQGSEA. The CDR3 loop reads CSVLGGEMGAYNEQFF. CDR3 sequence (DNA): TGCAGCGTTTTGGGGGGCGAGATGGGGGCCTACAATGAGCAGTTCTTC.

The V and J genes are TRBV28 and TRBJ2-3; 10 nucleotides line up with TRBD2. CDR1 and CDR2 (germline): MDHEN, SYDVKM. The CDR3 has 14 residues. Trimming at V came to 6 bases and at J to 3 bases, leaving 3 bases not matched to a gene. CDR3 sequence reads: CASRSGRGTDTQYF. The CDR3 nucleotides read TGTGCCAGCAGGAGCGGGAGGGGGACAGATACGCAGTATTTT.

This clonotype came up a few times. V and J are TRBV7-9 and TRBJ2-7, with D tentatively TRBD2 (6 bases). CDR3 length: 13 amino acids. The V end was cut by 8 bases, the J end by 4 bases, with 15 bases between. CDR1 and CDR2 from the germline V gene are SEHNR and FQNEAQ (reference sequence). This CDR3 reads CASPDQGRYEQYF. CDR3 sequence (DNA): TGTGCCAGCCCCGACCAAGGGAGGTACGAGCAGTACTTC.

V and J are TRBV3-1 and TRBJ2-7; 9 bases fit TRBD2. J gave up 2 bases and V 1 base, and 3 bases lay outside the gene matches. This CDR3 comprises 15 residues. Per the germline V gene, CDR1 is LGHDT and CDR2 is YNNKEL (reference sequence). The CDR3 nucleotides read TGTGCCAGCAGCCAAGGACTAGCGGACGCCTACGAGCAGTACTTC. Translation gives CASSQGLADAYEQYF.

This sequence joins TRBV6-2 or TRBV6-3 and TRBJ1-5; 11 nucleotides match TRBD1. Germline assignment: CDR1 MNHEY and CDR2 SVGEGT. V gave up 7 bases and J gave up 4 bases; unmatched junction bases: 3. The CDR3 loop spans 14 amino acids. CDR3 bases: TGTGCCAGCACGGACAGGGGGCCAAATCAGCCCCAGCATTTT. This encodes CASTDRGPNQPQHF.

This clonotype has just a few counts. The chain has TRBV7-9 and TRBJ1-1, with D hard to call. V lost 0 bases and J lost 8, with 4 bases in between. The CDR3 consists of 11 residues. Germline loops: CDR1 SEHNR, CDR2 FQNEAQ (reference sequence). CDR3 coding DNA: TGTGCCAGCAGCTTAGCAGGGGAAGCTTTCTTT. This gives the protein CASSLAGEAFF. The variable domain in full, with the rest retrieved from reference TRBV7-9 and TRBJ1-1, is DTGVSQNPRHKITKRGQNVTFRCDPISEHNRLYWYRQTLGQGPEFLTYFQNEAQLEKSRLLSDRFSAERPKGSFSTLEIQRTEQGDSAMYLCASSLAGEAFFGQGTRLTVV.